A selection of T cell receptor beta chains follows, all from one sample in a study of T cell responses to AZD1222 COVID-19 vaccine. The method was immunoSEQ multiplex PCR; TCRdb's version includes in-frame clones alone and lacks a portion of them. The sample gives some 120,000 clones, 70% to 90% of which show up once; 5.5% to 8% is in the top ten. Sequenced here: peripheral blood, sampled on day 0 of AZD1222 vaccination. These receptors were obtained from an adult in good health. Both conserved end residues are part of each CDR3. D genes are given only for firm matches. Size is stated for part of the rows, as once, few or many counts, or as a class when the clone is expanded.

>TRBJ1-1|-|TRBV5-1|-
TGCGCCAGCAGCTTGATGACAGGCGAGAACACTGAAGCTTTCTTT
CASSLMTGENTEAFF
>TRBJ2-1|-|TRBV14|TRBD2
TGTGCCAGCAGCGAAGGACTAGATCGAATTTCTCCCTACAATGAGCAGTTCTTC
CASSEGLDRISPYNEQFF
>TRBJ2-6|-|TRBV5-1|TRBD1
TGCGCCAGCAGCAGGACAGGGCTCATCTCTGGGGCCAACGTCCTGACTTTC
CASSRTGLISGANVLTF
>TRBJ1-4|-|TRBV5-1|-
TGCGCCAGCAGCTTCGGTGCAACTAATGAAAAACTGTTTTTT
CASSFGATNEKLFF
>TRBJ1-1|-|TRBV18|-
TGTGCCAGCTCACCCAGGGAGGGTGGGACTGAAGCTTTCTTT
CASSPREGGTEAFF
>TRBJ1-5|-|TRBV2|TRBD1
TGTGCCACCTCACCGGGACAGGGGAATCAGCCCCAGCATTTT
CATSPGQGNQPQHF
>TRBJ2-3|-|TRBV7-8|-
TGTGCCAGCAGCTTATTCGACACAGATACGCAGTATTTT
CASSLFDTDTQYF
>TRBJ2-7|-|TRBV7-8|-
TGTGCCAGCAGCTTAGCGACAGCCTACGAGCAGTACTTC
CASSLATAYEQYF
>TRBJ2-7|-|TRBV9|TRBD2
TGTGCCAGCAGCCCCGGGACTAGCGGGGGGAATAGGGTGTACTTC
CASSPGTSGGNRVYF
>TRBJ2-3|-|TRBV6-7|TRBD2
TGTGCCAGCAGTTACTCTCTGACCCCTGGGACTAGCGGGGGGGTGGGTACAGATACGCAGTATTTT
CASSYSLTPGTSGGVGTDTQYF
>TRBJ1-1|-|TRBV7-9|-
TGTGCCAGCAGCCCGGGGCGGTCGGACACTGAAGCTTTCTTT
CASSPGRSDTEAFF
>TRBJ2-3|-|TRBV19|TRBD2
TGTGCCAGCTCACTAGCGGGTCATCGCACAGATACGCAGTATTTT
CASSLAGHRTDTQYF
>TRBJ1-1|-|TRBV30|TRBD1
TGTGCCTGGACACAGGGGACGAACACTGAAGCTTTCTTT
CAWTQGTNTEAFF
>TRBJ2-7|-|TRBV7-9|-
TGTGCCAGCAGCCTCCAGGCGTACGAGCAGTACTTC
CASSLQAYEQYF
>TRBJ2-7|once|TRBV5-1|TRBD1
TGCGCCAGCAGCCCTTCCGGGACAGGGGGTAACGAGCAGTACTTC
CASSPSGTGGNEQYF
>TRBJ1-2|-|TRBV12-3/TRBV12-4|-
TGTGCCAGCAGTAATGGACAACCCTATGGCTACACCTTC
CASSNGQPYGYTF
>TRBJ2-3|-|TRBV27|-
TGTGCCAGCAGTTGGGGGAGCACAGATACGCAGTATTTT
CASSWGSTDTQYF
>TRBJ1-5|-|TRBV20-1|-
TGCAGTGCTAGTGGGCAGGGAAAGAATCAGCCCCAGCATTTT
CSASGQGKNQPQHF
>TRBJ1-2|-|TRBV21-1|-
TGTGCCACGCCAAAGGAGTCTTATGGCTACACCTTC
CATPKESYGYTF
>TRBJ1-4|few|TRBV5-6|-
TGTGCCAGCAGAGCCGGGACGAGGGAAAAACTGTTTTTT
CASRAGTREKLFF
>TRBJ1-1|-|TRBV24-1|-
TGTGCCACCAGTGATTACATGAACACTGAAGCTTTCTTT
CATSDYMNTEAFF
>TRBJ2-1|-|TRBV15|-
TGTGCCACGGATCCGGGGACCCGAAAAAATGAGCAGTTCTTC
CATDPGTRKNEQFF
>TRBJ2-6|few|TRBV6-1|-
TGTGCCAGCAGTGGAAGGGACGGGTCCTCTGGGGCCAACGTCCTGACTTTC
CASSGRDGSSGANVLTF
>TRBJ1-3|-|TRBV19|-
TGTGCCAGTAGTACCCTCTCGCAGGGCAAACCGTCCTCTGGAAACACCATATATTTT
CASSTLSQGKPSSGNTIYF
>TRBJ1-3|-|TRBV5-1|-
TGCGCCAGCAGCTTGTTTGGGGGTGAAACTGGAAACACCATATATTTT
CASSLFGGETGNTIYF
>TRBJ2-3|-|TRBV28|TRBD2
TGTGCCAGCAAACAGAAAACATACGCGAGACTAGCGGGGCGGGATACGCAGTATTTT
CASKQKTYARLAGRDTQYF
>TRBJ1-6|-|TRBV2|-
TGTGCCAGCAGTGGGGGAGGGTCTGCGCCCCTCCACTTT
CASSGGGSAPLHF
>TRBJ2-1|-|TRBV7-2|-
TGTGCCAGCAGCTTAGCGGGGGGTAAGCTTGAGCAGTTCTTC
CASSLAGGKLEQFF
>TRBJ2-2|-|TRBV7-3|-
TGTGCCACCTCTCTGGGGGCAGGGACCGGGGAGCTGTTTTTT
CATSLGAGTGELFF
>TRBJ1-2|-|TRBV12-3/TRBV12-4|TRBD1
TGTGCCAGCACCTCAGGGGGCGATGGCTACACCTTC
CASTSGGDGYTF
>TRBJ1-4|-|TRBV12-5|-
TGTGCTAGTGGTTTGGTAAAGGGGGGCTCAGAAGAAAAACTGTTTTTT
CASGLVKGGSEEKLFF
>TRBJ1-5|few|TRBV18|-
TGTGCCAGCTCACCTACAGGGAATTCTAGGGACCAGCCCCAGCATTTT
CASSPTGNSRDQPQHF
>TRBJ1-1|once|TRBV19|-
TGTGCCAGTAGTAAGACCGGGAACGGAAGGAGAACTGAAGCTTTCTTT
CASSKTGNGRRTEAFF
>TRBJ2-4|-|TRBV21-1|-
TGTGCCAGCAGCAATGGCACTAGCGGGGGGGCCAAAAACATTCAGTACTTC
CASSNGTSGGAKNIQYF
>TRBJ1-5|-|TRBV21-1|-
TGTGCCAGCAGCAAAGGTCGGCAGGGGGACAATCAGCCCCAGCATTTT
CASSKGRQGDNQPQHF
>TRBJ1-4|few|TRBV5-1|-
TGCGCCAGCAGCTTGGTCGGGGGTAGGGCTAATGAAAAACTGTTTTTT
CASSLVGGRANEKLFF
>TRBJ1-1|-|TRBV6-1|-
TGTGCCAGCAGTGAAGGGCAGGAGGGTTTTAACACTGAAGCTTTCTTT
CASSEGQEGFNTEAFF
>TRBJ2-7|-|TRBV6-6|TRBD2
TGTGCCAGCAGGGGACTAGCTCGATCCGAGCAGTACTTC
CASRGLARSEQYF
>TRBJ2-7|few|TRBV2|-
TGTGCCAGCCGGGACGGACTCTCCTACGAGCAGTACTTC
CASRDGLSYEQYF
>TRBJ1-1|-|TRBV4-3|TRBD1
TGCGCCAGCAGCGGACAGGGAAGAGTGGGGGACACTGAAGCTTTCTTT
CASSGQGRVGDTEAFF
>TRBJ1-1|once|TRBV4-1|TRBD1
TGCGCCAGCAGCCACTTGACAGGGTTCGGAAAGGTTACTGAAGCTTTCTTT
CASSHLTGFGKVTEAFF
>TRBJ1-3|-|TRBV3-1/TRBV3-2|-
TGTGCCAGCAGCCGCCCTAGGGGCTCTGGAAACACCATATATTTT
CASSRPRGSGNTIYF
>TRBJ1-6|-|TRBV6-1|-
TGTGCCAGCAGTGAGAGGGCTGAATCACCCCTCCACTTT
CASSERAESPLHF
>TRBJ2-3|-|TRBV9|-
TGTGCCAGCAGCGGCGCAGGGGCGACGGATACGCAGTATTTT
CASSGAGATDTQYF